Each of the 16 T cell receptor beta chains below was sequenced from the same sample in a study of blood T cell repertoires in COVID-19. Only in-frame clones appear in the TCRdb table, and some are missing; sequencing was by immunoSEQ multiplex PCR. The table shows 110,000 to 150,000 clones, with 86% occurring only once. Sequencing used peripheral blood. Receptor source: a woman aged 55-70 years with acute or convalescent COVID-19.

The CDR3 DNA is TGTGCCAGCAGCACTCTAGCGGGGGGAAGCACAGATACGCAGTATTTT. Residues: CASSTLAGGSTDTQYF. The J gene is TRBJ2-3, the V gene TRBV7-6; 11 bases are shared with TRBD2. The CDR3 sequence is 16 residues long. The germline gives CDR1 SGHVS, CDR2 FNYEAQ. After removal of 5 bases from V and 0 bases from J, the junction contained 4 bases not matched to a gene. The complete variable domain, with remaining parts taken from reference TRBV7-6 and TRBJ2-3, reads GAGVSQSPRYKVTKRGQDVALRCDPISGHVSLYWYRQALGQGPEFLTYFNYEAQQDKSGLPNDRFSAERPEGSISTLTIQRTEQRDSAMYRCASSTLAGGSTDTQYFGPGTRLTVL.

The chain carries TRBV19 and TRBJ2-7, with D possibly being TRBD1 (6 bases). The length of the CDR3 is 15 residues. The germline V and J ends were trimmed by 3 bases and 2 bases, with 14 bases remaining between them. Germline V CDR1 and CDR2: LNHDA, SQIVND (reference sequence). The CDR3 coding sequence is TGTGCCAGTAGTATCCGGGACAAAGCGACCTACGAGCAGTACTTC. This sequence encodes CASSIRDKATYEQYF.

The V gene is TRBV5-6, the J gene TRBJ1-2; D call uncertain. Looked up from germline, CDR1 is SGHDT and CDR2 is YYEEEE. This CDR3 is built from 13 residues. V was trimmed by 4 bases and J by 7 bases, leaving 14 bases between them. The CDR3 DNA reads as TGTGCCAGCAGCGCCTATATCTCCGGTGGCTACACCTTC. Amino acid sequence: CASSAYISGGYTF.

This chain links TRBV2 with TRBJ2-7; 9 bases align to TRBD2. CDR3 length: 16 residues. V gave up 5 bases and J gave up 2 bases; unmatched junction bases: 10. CDR1 is SNHLY, CDR2 FYNNEI, per germline. CDR3 sequence: CASSPSGAPRAYEQYF. In nucleotides, the CDR3 is TGTGCCAGCAGTCCTAGCGGGGCGCCTCGGGCCTACGAGCAGTACTTC.

V usage is TRBV3-1 (or the pseudogene TRBV3-2) and J usage is TRBJ1-3, with TRBD1 matching 8 bases. The V gene end was trimmed by 4 bases and the J gene end by 2 bases; junction bases not matched to a gene: 7. Germline V gene data show CDR1 as LGHDT and CDR2 as YNNKEL (reference sequence). The CDR3 totals 16 residues. This CDR3 reads CASSPGTGGAGNTIYF. DNA for the CDR3: TGTGCCAGCAGCCCAGGTACAGGGGGAGCTGGAAACACCATATATTTT.

In its sample, this clone was seen once. The rearrangement joins TRBV14 to TRBJ2-7, with D hard to call. V dropped 0 bases and J dropped 5 bases, with 8 bases sitting between them. CDR3 length equals 13 residues. The germline V gene encodes CDR1 SGHDN and CDR2 FVKESK. CDR3 sequence: CASSQDALDEQYF. In DNA, the CDR3 is TGTGCCAGCAGCCAAGATGCCCTAGACGAGCAGTACTTC.

The chain is built from TRBV28 and TRBJ1-2; D is uncertain. The CDR3 is 12 residues long. V shed 3 bases and J shed 4 bases, with 6 bases lying between them. Germline V lookup: CDR1 MDHEN, CDR2 SYDVKM. CDR3 sequence (DNA): TGTGCCAGCAGTTTCGGTTCCTATGGCTACACCTTC. Amino acid sequence: CASSFGSYGYTF.

The rearrangement uses TRBV19 and TRBJ2-1; maybe TRBD2 (6 bases). V was trimmed by 7 bases and J by 4 bases, leaving 23 bases between them. Per germline, CDR1 LNHDA and CDR2 SQIVND (reference sequence). This CDR3 region has 17 residues. This CDR3 reads CASTLSPGGALYNEQFF. The CDR3 DNA reads as TGTGCCAGTACCTTAAGCCCCGGCGGGGCCCTATACAATGAGCAGTTCTTC.

V is TRBV4-1 and J is TRBJ1-3; D might be TRBD1 (6 bases). Germline CDR1 MGHRA, CDR2 YSYEKL. The V end lost 4 bases, the J end lost 4 bases, and 17 bases lay between the germline ends. The CDR3 loop spans 16 amino acids. The CDR3 sequence: CASSLWGQGHGNTIYF. The DNA of the CDR3 is TGCGCCAGCAGCCTTTGGGGGCAGGGTCACGGAAACACCATATATTTT.

The gene calls are TRBV27 and TRBJ2-7, with TRBD1 matching 7 bases. The CDR3 totals 15 residues. Germline V lookup: CDR1 MNHEY, CDR2 SMNVEV (reference sequence). V dropped 6 bases and J dropped 0; count of bases not matched to a gene: 8. The CDR3 nucleotides are TGTGCCAGCAGCTCGACAGGGCGTAGCTCCTACGAGCAGTACTTC. Its translation: CASSSTGRSSYEQYF.

This clone was recorded once. V is TRBV30 and J is TRBJ1-4, with D possibly being TRBD1 (5 bases). This CDR3 comprises 14 residues. V lost 1 base and J 10 bases, leaving 16 bases between the germline ends. The germline V gene encodes CDR1 GTSNPN and CDR2 SVGIG (reference sequence). CDR3 nucleotide sequence: TGTGCCTGGAGTGCGGGTATAGGGGAGGCAAAACTGTTTTTT. Its translation is CAWSAGIGEAKLFF.

This chain joins TRBV4-3 and TRBJ1-3; D may be TRBD1 (6 bases). This CDR3 is 15 amino acids long. Germline CDR1 and CDR2: LGHNA and YSLEER. Deletions cut 1 base from V and 4 bases from J, with 11 bases between. The CDR3 DNA is TGCGCCAGCAGCCAAGCCCAGGGGCCCGGAAACACCATATATTTT. It is translated as CASSQAQGPGNTIYF.

The rearrangement links TRBV4-2 to TRBJ1-3; D gene unclear. Trimming took off 1 base at V and 0 bases at J, with 7 bases between the two ends. The germline V gene encodes CDR1 LGHNA and CDR2 YNFKEQ. This CDR3 spans 15 amino acids. CDR3 residues: CASSQGAYSGNTIYF. The CDR3 coding sequence is TGTGCCAGCAGCCAAGGGGCGTACTCTGGAAACACCATATATTTT.

The gene calls are TRBV11-3 and TRBJ2-1; D is uncertain. CDR3 length: 13 residues. V was clipped by 0 bases and J by 4 bases, with 4 bases between them. The germline V gene encodes CDR1 SGHNT and CDR2 YENEEA. CDR3 nucleotide sequence: TGTGCCAGCAGCTTAGATCTTTACAATGAGCAGTTCTTC. As protein: CASSLDLYNEQFF. The full variable domain, in which reference TRBV11-3 and TRBJ2-1 provide the parts outside the CDR3, is EAGVVQSPRYKIIEKKQPVAFWCNPISGHNTLYWYLQNLGQGPELLIRYENEEAVDDSQLPKDRFSAERLKGVDSTLKIQPAELGDSAVYLCASSLDLYNEQFFGPGTRLTVL.

This chain uses TRBV7-2 with TRBJ2-1; TRBD2 agrees at 9 bases. CDR1 is SGHTA and CDR2 is FQGNSA in the germline V gene. This CDR3 has 13 amino acids. Trimming cost V 9 bases and J 6 bases; bases outside gene matches: 6. The CDR3: CASLGGGANEQFF. CDR3 DNA: TGTGCCAGTCTTGGCGGGGGGGCCAATGAGCAGTTCTTC. Together with reference TRBV7-2 and TRBJ2-1, the CDR3 gives the full variable domain: GAGVSQSPSNKVTEKGKDVELRCDPISGHTALYWYRQSLGQGLEFLIYFQGNSAPDKSGLPSDRFSAERTGGSVSTLTIQRTQQEDSAVYLCASLGGGANEQFFGPGTRLTVL.

V and J are TRBV5-1 and TRBJ2-7; 7 positions match TRBD1. Germline V lookup: CDR1 SGHRS, CDR2 YFSETQ. Germline trimming cut 2 bases from V and 7 bases from J; bases unmatched to any gene: 9. This CDR3 contains 14 residues. This CDR3 is CASSFGKGAHEQYF. CDR3 nucleotides: TGCGCCAGCAGCTTCGGAAAGGGGGCTCATGAGCAGTACTTC.